The rows below give T cell receptor beta chains drawn from one sample of a study of regulatory T cells in long-lasting Graves disease. TCRdb reprocessed the multiplex PCR reads via MiXCR and lists one record per CDR3 protein. The sample records 350,000 to 550,000 distinct CDR3 sequences, roughly 15% being singletons. This same sample was also taken into another study, of T cells in Graves' hyperthyroidism and ophthalmopathy.

The source was peripheral blood mononuclear cells (PBMCs), collected at new diagnosis, from a patient treated with antithyroid drugs. All receptors derive from a woman between 45 and 65 years old with Graves disease. Both conserved end residues are part of each CDR3. Each record gives: J gene, D gene, V gene, clone size, CDR3 protein, CDR3 DNA. The D gene is left open where the match is weak. Size values are once, few and many counts, or a class for expanded clones, and some rows have none.

>TRBJ2-1|-|TRBV7-3|-
CASSLIGDEQFF
TGTGCCAGCAGCTTAATCGGCGATGAGCAGTTCTTC
>TRBJ2-3|TRBD1|TRBV20-1|few
CSARVRGLRGTDTQYF
TGCAGTGCTAGAGTGAGGGGGCTCCGGGGAACAGATACGCAGTATTTT
>TRBJ2-7|-|TRBV29-1|many
CSVTPPGRAYEQYF
TGCAGCGTGACACCCCCGGGCAGGGCCTACGAGCAGTACTTC
>TRBJ2-6|-|TRBV7-9|-
CASSPVPSGANVLTF
TGTGCCAGCAGCCCCGTACCCTCTGGGGCCAACGTCCTGACTTTC
>TRBJ2-7|TRBD1|TRBV28|many
CASSLGRSGQGVREQYF
TGTGCCAGCAGTTTAGGAAGGAGTGGGCAGGGGGTGAGGGAGCAGTACTTC
>TRBJ2-1|TRBD2|TRBV7-9|few
CASSLLTSRSSYNEQFF
TGTGCCAGCAGCCTCCTGACTAGCAGGAGCTCCTACAATGAGCAGTTCTTC
>TRBJ2-1|TRBD2|TRBV29-1|many
CSVERTSGYNEQFF
TGCAGCGTGGAAAGGACTAGCGGTTACAATGAGCAGTTCTTC
>TRBJ2-1|TRBD2|TRBV3-1|-
CATLSGSTGNEQFF
TGTGCCACCCTTAGCGGGAGTACTGGAAATGAGCAGTTCTTC
>TRBJ2-7|-|TRBV13|few
CASSFYPYEQYF
TGTGCCAGCAGCTTTTACCCCTACGAGCAGTACTTC
>TRBJ1-5|TRBD1|TRBV28|many
CASSFTGEGQPQHF
TGTGCCAGCAGTTTTACAGGGGAAGGTCAGCCCCAGCATTTT
>TRBJ1-5|TRBD1|TRBV5-1|few
CASSLGGDSYSNQPQHF
TGCGCCAGCAGCTTGGGGGGGGACAGCTATAGCAATCAGCCCCAGCATTTT
>TRBJ1-2|-|TRBV5-4|few
CASSLVEGSLGGYTF
TGTGCCAGCAGCTTGGTCGAGGGGTCCCTTGGTGGCTACACCTTC
>TRBJ2-2|-|TRBV12-3/TRBV12-4|-
CAIKPPVASGELFF
TGTGCCATCAAACCCCCGGTCGCTTCCGGGGAGCTGTTTTTT
>TRBJ2-2|-|TRBV9|once
CASSVTLVQNTGELFF
TGTGCCAGCAGCGTAACGTTGGTTCAGAACACCGGGGAGCTGTTTTTT
>TRBJ2-3|-|TRBV29-1|many
CSIQRQDSTDTQYF
TGCAGCATTCAAAGACAGGACAGCACAGATACGCAGTATTTT
>TRBJ2-4|-|TRBV5-1|many
CASSLWTSSPANIQYF
TGCGCCAGCAGCTTATGGACGTCCTCTCCGGCAAACATTCAGTACTTC
>TRBJ2-3|TRBD2|TRBV4-2|-
CASSQLAGASTDTQYF
TGTGCCAGCAGCCAGCTAGCGGGAGCCTCCACAGATACGCAGTATTTT
>TRBJ2-5|TRBD2|TRBV12-3/TRBV12-4|many
CASSYTPGLAGFQETQYF
TGTGCCAGCAGCTATACCCCGGGACTAGCGGGGTTTCAAGAGACCCAGTACTTC
>TRBJ2-5|TRBD2|TRBV7-9|-
CASKAWASGETQYF
TGTGCCAGCAAAGCGTGGGCTAGCGGTGAGACCCAGTACTTC